Sequencing of this TCR beta chain was carried out in a study of CXCR3-negative and CXCR3-positive naive CD8 T cells. Via 5' RACE with UMI labels, TRB cDNA libraries were prepared. TCRdb derives one entry per CDR3 protein from the 5' RACE reads, leaving out DNA. The sample data list nearly 45,000 distinct CDR3 sequences. Remarks on this clonotype: Its antigen is still unknown.

Overall study results and limits: Memory CD8+ cells showed much lower diversity, while both naive subsets displayed comparably high diversity. The majority of assays used fresh PBMCs, and CXCR3 expression partially decreased after cryopreservation.

This CDR3 is 14 amino acids long. From germline, CDR1 is LGHDT and CDR2 YNNKEL (reference sequence). The study sorted every CD8+ T cell subset in triplicate at 300,000 cells each. The rearrangement links TRBV3-1 to TRBJ2-7. The specimen sequenced was memory CD8+ T cells from blood. This sequence originates from a human donor in good health. Some clones in this sample may be carry-over from other donors' samples. The CDR3: CASSPQRESDEQYF.